One sample yielded the 15 T cell receptor beta chains listed below, sequenced in a study of T cell responses to AZD1222 COVID-19 vaccine. TCRdb's table, derived via immunoSEQ multiplex PCR, lists solely in-frame clones and lacks some. The sample lists over 120,000 clones, about nine tenths occurring once. Sample: peripheral blood, taken 28 days after the second AZD1222 dose. The receptors were gathered from an adult who received the AZD1222 COVID-19 vaccine.

The rearrangement joins TRBV10-3 to TRBJ1-5; 7 nucleotides line up with TRBD1. The V gene's germline CDR1 is ENHRY and CDR2 SYGVKD. V gave up 10 bases and J gave up 0 bases; unmatched junction bases: 12. The CDR3 totals 16 residues. The CDR3 bases are TGTGCCAGTTCTGGGGACAGTTTCTATAGCAATCAGCCCCAGCATTTT. Encoded protein: CASSGDSFYSNQPQHF.

The chain carries TRBV2 and TRBJ2-3; D is undetermined. Trimming removed 7 bases from V and 0 bases from J, with 8 bases in between. The germline V gene has CDR1 SNHLY and CDR2 FYNNEI. The CDR3 covers 13 residues. In DNA, the CDR3 is TGTGCCAGCACCGAGGTTAGCACAGATACGCAGTATTTT. Its translation: CASTEVSTDTQYF.

The gene calls are TRBV6-2 or TRBV6-3 and TRBJ1-1; D is perhaps TRBD1 (5 bases). V was trimmed by 0 bases and J by 1 base, leaving 15 bases between them. This CDR3 spans 17 amino acids. Germline lookup yields CDR1 MNHEY and CDR2 SVGEGT. CDR3 sequence: CASSYSRGPGRNTEAFF. For the CDR3, the DNA is TGTGCCAGCAGTTACTCTAGGGGTCCGGGGCGGAACACTGAAGCTTTCTTT.

The chain links TRBV27 to TRBJ2-7; 8 bases align to TRBD2. In germline, CDR1 is MNHEY, CDR2 SMNVEV (reference sequence). The trim removed 3 bases at V and 7 bases at J, leaving 8 bases unmatched. This CDR3 region has 14 residues. The CDR3 loop is CASSFSGLASEQYF. Written as DNA, the CDR3 is TGTGCCAGCAGTTTTTCTGGACTAGCCAGTGAGCAGTACTTC.

This chain connects TRBV7-8 to TRBJ2-3, with 8 bases fitting TRBD2. Germline V gene sequence: CDR1 SGHVS, CDR2 FQNEAQ. Trimming cost V 3 bases and J 3 bases; bases outside gene matches: 5. The CDR3 loop spans 15 amino acids. This CDR3 is CASSFSGSPTDTQYF. The CDR3, as DNA: TGTGCCAGCAGCTTCAGCGGGAGTCCGACAGATACGCAGTATTTT.

This chain uses TRBV28 with TRBJ1-5, with TRBD1 identical over 9 bases. The CDR3 is made up of 14 amino acids. Losses at the gene ends were 0 bases for V and 8 bases for J; bases not matched to a gene: 2. Germline-derived CDR1 and CDR2 are MDHEN and SYDVKM. The CDR3 is CASSLWGDREPQHF. The CDR3 nucleotides read TGTGCCAGCAGTTTATGGGGGGACAGGGAGCCCCAGCATTTT.

The rearrangement uses TRBV6-2 or TRBV6-3 and TRBJ2-1; 8 bases are shared with TRBD2. Germline values: CDR1 MNHEY, CDR2 SVGEGT. This CDR3 has 17 amino acids. V lost 0 bases, J lost 8 bases, and 12 bases stayed unmatched. CDR3 in amino acids: CASSYSTPLAGTYEQFF. CDR3 bases: TGTGCCAGCAGTTACTCGACCCCTTTAGCGGGAACGTATGAGCAGTTCTTC.

This sequence joins TRBV5-1 and TRBJ2-3; D may be TRBD2 (6 bases). The CDR3 sequence is 15 residues long. In germline, CDR1 is SGHRS, CDR2 YFSETQ. V lost 6 bases to trimming and J lost 1 base, with 15 bases between them. CDR3: CASTLSAGRTDTQYF. CDR3 DNA sequence: TGCGCCAGCACCTTATCGGCGGGGCGCACAGATACGCAGTATTTT.

The genes are TRBV5-5 and TRBJ1-2; 11 positions agree with TRBD1. The CDR3 spans 15 residues. V shed 3 bases and J 4 bases; nucleotides not matched to a gene: 5. CDR1 and CDR2 (germline): SGHKS, YYEKEE (reference sequence). CDR3 amino acids: CASSSGQGEFYGYTF. In nucleotides, the CDR3 is TGTGCCAGCAGCTCGGGACAGGGGGAATTCTATGGCTACACCTTC.

The chain recombines TRBV7-7 with TRBJ2-2; tentatively, D is TRBD1 or TRBD2 (5 bases each). Germline CDR1 SSHAT, CDR2 FNYEAQ (reference sequence). Trimming pared 7 bases from V and 2 bases from J, leaving 20 bases between. The CDR3 consists of 17 residues. Here the CDR3 DNA reads TGTGCCAGCACCCCCCAGTTGTCGGGGCCCAACACCGGGGAGCTGTTTTTT. It translates to CASTPQLSGPNTGELFF.

This clone was counted only a few times. The chain is built from TRBV7-2 and TRBJ1-5; D remains unclear. V lost 4 bases and J 5 bases, leaving 9 bases between the germline ends. The germline gives CDR1 SGHTA, CDR2 FQGNSA. The CDR3 has 13 residues. The CDR3 loop reads CASSSHGDQPQHF. The CDR3 DNA reads as TGTGCCAGCAGCTCCCACGGGGATCAGCCCCAGCATTTT.

This sequence joins TRBV4-1 and TRBJ2-1, with TRBD1 as a possible D gene (6 bases). The CDR3 sequence is 14 residues long. V was trimmed by 5 bases and J by 7 bases, leaving 15 bases between them. Germline V gene data show CDR1 as MGHRA and CDR2 as YSYEKL. The CDR3 protein is CASSAQGARNEQFF. CDR3 nucleotides: TGCGCCAGCAGCGCACAGGGAGCTCGGAATGAGCAGTTCTTC.

The chain links TRBV6-2 or TRBV6-3 to TRBJ1-5; 7 bases line up with TRBD1. Germline assignment: CDR1 MNHEY and CDR2 SVGEGT. V was clipped by 4 bases and J by 0 bases; unmatched bases: 9. The CDR3 length is 17 residues. The CDR3 loop is CASSFPGQRYSNQPQHF. The CDR3 DNA is TGTGCCAGCAGTTTTCCGGGACAGCGTTATAGCAATCAGCCCCAGCATTTT.

This rearrangement joins TRBV11-2 to TRBJ2-1; the match to TRBD2 covers 8 bases. CDR1 is SGHAT and CDR2 is FQNNGV in the germline V gene. The CDR3 runs to 13 residues. Trimming removed 5 bases from V and 3 bases from J; junction bases left unmatched: 0. For the CDR3, the DNA is TGTGCCAGCAGCACTAGCGGCTACAATGAGCAGTTCTTC. Translating it yields CASSTSGYNEQFF.

This clone has only one observation. This chain uses TRBV7-2 with TRBJ1-2; 7 bases are shared with TRBD1. J gave up 5 bases and V 11 bases, and 11 bases lay outside the gene matches. Germline V CDR1 and CDR2: SGHTA, FQGNSA. The CDR3 covers 13 residues. CDR3 bases: TGTGCCTCCGCGGAGGGGGCATATTATGGCTACACCTTC. It specifies CASAEGAYYGYTF.